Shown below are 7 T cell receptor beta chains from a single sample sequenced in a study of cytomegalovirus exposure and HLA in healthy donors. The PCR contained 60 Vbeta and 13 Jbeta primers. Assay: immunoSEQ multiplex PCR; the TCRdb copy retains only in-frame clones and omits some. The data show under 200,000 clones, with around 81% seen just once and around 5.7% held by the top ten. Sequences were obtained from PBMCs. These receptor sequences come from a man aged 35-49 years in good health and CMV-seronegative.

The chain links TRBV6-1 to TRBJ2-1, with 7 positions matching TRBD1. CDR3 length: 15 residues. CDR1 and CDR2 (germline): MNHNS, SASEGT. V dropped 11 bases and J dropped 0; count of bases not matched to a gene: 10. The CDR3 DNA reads TGTGCCGGGGGAGAGGGGGACAGCTCCTACAATGAGCAGTTCTTC. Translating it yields CAGGEGDSSYNEQFF.

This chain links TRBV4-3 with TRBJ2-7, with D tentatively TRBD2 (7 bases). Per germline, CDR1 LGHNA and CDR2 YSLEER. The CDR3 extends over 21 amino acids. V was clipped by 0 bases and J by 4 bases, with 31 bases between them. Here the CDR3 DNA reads TGCGCCAGCAGCCAAGACCTATACCGGGACATTCGGACTAGTAAAATTTACGAGCAGTACTTC. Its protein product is CASSQDLYRDIRTSKIYEQYF.

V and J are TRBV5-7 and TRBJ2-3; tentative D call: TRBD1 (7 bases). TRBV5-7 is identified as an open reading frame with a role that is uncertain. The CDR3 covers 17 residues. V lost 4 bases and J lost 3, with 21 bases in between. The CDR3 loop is CASSLPGAGGYTDTQYF. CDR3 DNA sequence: TGTGCCAGCAGCCTCCCCGGGGCAGGGGGGTATACAGATACGCAGTATTTT.

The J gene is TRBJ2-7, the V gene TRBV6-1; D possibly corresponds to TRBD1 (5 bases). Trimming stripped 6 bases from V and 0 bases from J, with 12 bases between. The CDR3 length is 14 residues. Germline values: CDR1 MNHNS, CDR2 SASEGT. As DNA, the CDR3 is TGTGCCAGCAGCCCAGGGCCGTTCTCCTACGAGCAGTACTTC. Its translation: CASSPGPFSYEQYF.

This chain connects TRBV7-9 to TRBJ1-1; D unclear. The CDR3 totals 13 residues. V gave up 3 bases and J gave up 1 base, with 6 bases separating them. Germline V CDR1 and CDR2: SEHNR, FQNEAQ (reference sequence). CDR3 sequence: CASSLSANTEAFF. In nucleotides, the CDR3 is TGTGCCAGCAGCTTGAGCGCGAACACTGAAGCTTTCTTT.

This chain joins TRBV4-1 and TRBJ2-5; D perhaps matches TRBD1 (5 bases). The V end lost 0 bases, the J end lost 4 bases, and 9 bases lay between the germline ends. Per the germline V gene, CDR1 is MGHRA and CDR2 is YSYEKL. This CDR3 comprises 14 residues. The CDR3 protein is CASSQESGRETQYF. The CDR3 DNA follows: TGCGCCAGCAGCCAAGAATCAGGGCGAGAGACCCAGTACTTC.

CDR3 residues: CSVVQGNNQPQHF. In DNA form, the CDR3 reads TGCAGCGTTGTCCAGGGGAACAATCAGCCCCAGCATTTT. The V call is TRBV29-1, the J call TRBJ1-5; a weak D match, TRBD1 (6 bases). The germline gives CDR1 SQVTM, CDR2 ANQGSEA. Trimming removed 4 bases from V and 3 bases from J, with 10 bases in between. The CDR3 extends over 13 amino acids.